This is a list of T cell receptor beta chains from one sample in a study of blood T cell repertoires in COVID-19. Repertoires were generated with immunoSEQ multiplex PCR, while TCRdb's copy carries only in-frame clones and drops some. The sample includes under 150,000 clones, about 88% of them seen just once. The sequencing input was PBMCs or T cells enriched from blood (not recorded which). These receptors were taken from a woman aged 45-65 years who had recovered from COVID-19. Both conserved end residues are part of each CDR3. D genes are given only for firm matches.

>TRBV19|NA
CASRTSGTEAFF
>TRBV29-1|NA
CSVGDRWDQPQHF
>TRBV5-1|NA
CASSLGQGTYNEQFF
>TRBV12-3/TRBV12-4|NA
CASSADNYEQYF
>TRBV7-2|TRBD2
CASSLGRASGGEQFF
>TRBV5-4|NA
CASSQGQLNTEAFF
>TRBV5-1|TRBD1
CASNTGGSSYEQYF
>TRBV10-2|TRBD2
CASSERSGGDYEQYF
>TRBV7-9|TRBD2
CASTSLAGNTGELFF
>TRBV19|NA
CASIGAGTLAGGYTF
>TRBV7-9|NA
CASSSTPKLQGTEAFF
>TRBV11-2|TRBD1
CASSSHTGTGRKNYGYTF
>TRBV5-8|TRBD1
CASSKRTGNSNQPQHF
>TRBV27|TRBD1
CASSLGGQGNSPLHF
>TRBV7-2|TRBD1
CASSLPGQLGYNEQFF